This TCR beta chain originates from a study of control samples from healthy donors and cancer patients. The repertoire was sequenced with immunoSEQ multiplex PCR; TCRdb's copy has only in-frame clones and lacks some. The sample has approximately 100,000 clones, roughly 90% seen once. CDR3 size: 15 residues. Germline V gene data show CDR1 as MNHEY and CDR2 as SVGAGI. V lost 9 bases, J lost 7 bases, and 12 bases stayed unmatched. This chain connects TRBV6-5 to TRBJ1-4, with 9 bases aligning to TRBD1. The sequencing sample was made of blood. The receptor's source is a human donor in good health. The donor label of this sample is uncertain. The CDR3 spells CASRSAGQGVEKLFF. The CDR3 nucleotides read TGTGCCAGTAGGTCGGCGGGACAGGGTGTTGAAAAACTGTTTTTT.